This is a list of T cell receptor beta chains from one sample in a study of CXCR3-negative and CXCR3-positive naive CD8 T cells. From its re-call of the 5' RACE reads, TCRdb lists each CDR3 protein once, without DNA. Across 150,000 or so distinct CDR3 sequences, the top ten clones capture nearly 0.5% of the sample. Sequenced sample: naive CXCR3+ CD8+ T cells from blood. These receptors all come from a human donor in good health. Some clones in this sample may be carry-over from other donors' samples. Each CDR3 is given with its conserved first and last residue.

J gene,V gene,CDR3 protein
TRBJ2-1,TRBV5-4,CASSFASGEHNEQFF
TRBJ1-5,TRBV5-5,CASSWRAANSNQPQHF
TRBJ2-7,TRBV29-1,CGVQGEFYEQYF
TRBJ2-2,TRBV28,CASSLVNTGELFF
TRBJ2-7,TRBV7-9,CASSPSHSYRGGEQYF
TRBJ2-1,TRBV6-1,CASSENGVGRGAYNEQFF
TRBJ2-7,TRBV18,CASSPMGHEQYF
TRBJ2-1,TRBV24-1,CATSGPDRVGSGEQFF
TRBJ2-1,TRBV28,CASRPLAGLYNEQFF
TRBJ2-7,TRBV2,CASTPGQVAPYEQYF
TRBJ2-1,TRBV4-1,CASSQSDRVLNEQFF
TRBJ2-3,TRBV7-8,CASSHSSSTDTQYF
TRBJ1-2,TRBV29-1,CSATDLRGNYGYTF
TRBJ2-5,TRBV29-1,CSVEWAGGQETQYF
TRBJ1-1,TRBV13,CASSPRDTEAFF
TRBJ1-2,TRBV20-1,CSARESQGGYTF
TRBJ1-2,TRBV19,CASSIGGQGLVGYTF
TRBJ2-3,TRBV6-5,CASSKTGPDTQYF
TRBJ2-7,TRBV7-3,CASSLAPSDEQYF
TRBJ1-1,TRBV6-5,CASSYSGENTEAFF
TRBJ2-7,TRBV13,CASSLRVGTGLNEQYF
TRBJ1-2,TRBV3-1,CASSQGLEGAGYGYTF
TRBJ2-3,TRBV25-1,CASSEWGGSTDTQYF
TRBJ2-5,TRBV4-3,CASSQDAGGPGETQYF
TRBJ2-7,TRBV20-1,CSASGTLNFYEQYF
TRBJ2-7,TRBV7-9,CASSLGDRGVYEQYF
TRBJ2-7,TRBV19,CASSIRGNYYEQYF
TRBJ1-5,TRBV7-6,CASSPTGFIGNQPQHF
TRBJ2-2,TRBV20-1,CSARDHIREPKAGELFF
TRBJ1-3,TRBV7-9,CASSSRDDPESTIYF
TRBJ2-1,TRBV29-1,CSVLLADYNEQFF
TRBJ2-3,TRBV12-3/TRBV12-4,CASSIGDTQYF